This entry concerns a single T cell receptor (beta chain). V lost 4 bases to trimming and J lost 7 bases, with 11 bases between them. Germline V lookup: CDR1 LNHNV, CDR2 YYDKDF (reference sequence). The CDR3 totals 13 residues. This sample was included in a study of blood T cell repertoires in COVID-19. Across the study: Both acute and convalescent COVID-19 samples were obtained from the United States, Italy and Spain. From T cells, B-cell-depleted T cells, or PBMCs came the material, which was cDNA or gDNA.

Authors' data handling: Amplification from reference gene primers served as the basis for estimated nucleated cell counts. TCRdb keeps only in-frame clones here, not all; method: immunoSEQ multiplex PCR. V and J calls and clone size follow that table, whereas D and trimming were derived from the DNA. The sample lists under 200,000 clones, around 82% occurring once. The age range of participants was 18 to 89 years, with residence in around 22 US areas. The sample comprised PBMCs or T cells enriched from blood (not recorded which). The receptor comes from a woman aged 60-75 years with acute COVID-19. The genes are TRBV15 and TRBJ1-5; D might be TRBD1 (5 bases). The CDR3 sequence is CATSTGLGQPQHF. The CDR3 DNA follows: TGTGCCACCAGCACAGGGCTAGGGCAGCCCCAGCATTTT. The full variable domain, with the rest looked up from reference TRBV15 and TRBJ1-5, is DAMVIQNPRYQVTQFGKPVTLSCSQTLNHNVMYWYQQKSSQAPKLLFHYYDKDFNNEADTPDNFQSRRPNTSFCFLDIRSPGLGDTAMYLCATSTGLGQPQHFGDGTRLSIL.